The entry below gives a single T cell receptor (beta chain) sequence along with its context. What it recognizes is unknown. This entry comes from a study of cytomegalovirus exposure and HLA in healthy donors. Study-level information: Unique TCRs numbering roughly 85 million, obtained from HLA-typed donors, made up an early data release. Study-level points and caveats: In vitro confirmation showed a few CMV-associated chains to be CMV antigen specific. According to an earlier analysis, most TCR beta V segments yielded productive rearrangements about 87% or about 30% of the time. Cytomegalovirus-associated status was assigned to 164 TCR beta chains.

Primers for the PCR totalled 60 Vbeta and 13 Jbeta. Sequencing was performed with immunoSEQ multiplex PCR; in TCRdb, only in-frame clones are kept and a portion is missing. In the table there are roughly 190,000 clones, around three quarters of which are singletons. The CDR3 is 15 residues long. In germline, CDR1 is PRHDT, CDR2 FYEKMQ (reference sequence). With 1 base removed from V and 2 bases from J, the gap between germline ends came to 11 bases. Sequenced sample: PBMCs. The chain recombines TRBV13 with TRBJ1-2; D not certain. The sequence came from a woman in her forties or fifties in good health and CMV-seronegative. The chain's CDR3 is CASSLVGSPNYGYTF. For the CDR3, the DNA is TGTGCCAGCAGCTTAGTTGGGAGTCCCAACTATGGCTACACCTTC.